These T cell receptor beta chains were read from a single sample in a study of T cells after yellow fever vaccination. TCRdb re-called the 5' RACE reads with MiXCR, one entry per CDR3 protein. The table has some 390,000 distinct CDR3 sequences, around a sixth seen once; the top ten hold 15% to 20%. The source material was PBMCs, sampled before the yellow fever booster vaccination. These receptor sequences come from a young man who received the YFV17D yellow fever vaccine. CDR3s include the opening cysteine and the closing phenylalanine or tryptophan. A D gene is named only where the DNA matches it firmly. Rows give clone size only sometimes, using once, few, many, or a class for an expanded clone.

d_call	v_call	j_call	clone_size	cdr3_aa	cdr3_nt
TRBD1	TRBV12-3/TRBV12-4	TRBJ2-7	NA	CASGITGAEQYF	TGTGCCAGCGGAATTACAGGGGCCGAGCAGTACTTC
TRBD1	TRBV9	TRBJ2-7	many	CAREGDSYGYYEQYF	TGTGCCAGGGAAGGGGACAGCTATGGATACTACGAGCAGTACTTC
NA	TRBV10-3	TRBJ1-6	few	CAISEGGSPLHF	TGTGCCATCAGTGAGGGGGGTTCACCCCTCCACTTT
NA	TRBV6-2/TRBV6-3	TRBJ2-3	NA	CASTYSGDTQYF	TGTGCCAGCACCTATAGCGGAGATACGCAGTATTTT
NA	TRBV6-6	TRBJ1-5	NA	CASTKVGTPQHF	TGTGCCAGCACCAAAGTGGGGACGCCCCAGCATTTT
NA	TRBV5-5	TRBJ2-1	many	CASSPYYLSYNEQFF	TGTGCCAGCAGCCCCTACTACCTTTCCTACAATGAGCAGTTCTTC
NA	TRBV6-2/TRBV6-3	TRBJ1-5	NA	CASSPNGSNQPQHF	TGTGCCAGCAGTCCCAACGGAAGCAATCAGCCCCAGCATTTT
TRBD2	TRBV5-1	TRBJ2-7	few	CASSAVGGGQYEQYF	TGCGCCAGCAGCGCCGTCGGCGGGGGGCAATACGAGCAGTACTTC
NA	TRBV5-1	TRBJ2-5	NA	CASSRDSGSQETQYF	TGCGCCAGCAGCCGTGACTCCGGGAGCCAAGAGACCCAGTACTTC
NA	TRBV7-6	TRBJ2-5	NA	CASRGFAPETQYF	TGTGCCAGCAGGGGGTTCGCCCCCGAGACCCAGTACTTC
NA	TRBV20-1	TRBJ2-5	few	CSAPRARGETQYF	TGCAGTGCCCCGAGGGCCCGGGGCGAGACCCAGTACTTC